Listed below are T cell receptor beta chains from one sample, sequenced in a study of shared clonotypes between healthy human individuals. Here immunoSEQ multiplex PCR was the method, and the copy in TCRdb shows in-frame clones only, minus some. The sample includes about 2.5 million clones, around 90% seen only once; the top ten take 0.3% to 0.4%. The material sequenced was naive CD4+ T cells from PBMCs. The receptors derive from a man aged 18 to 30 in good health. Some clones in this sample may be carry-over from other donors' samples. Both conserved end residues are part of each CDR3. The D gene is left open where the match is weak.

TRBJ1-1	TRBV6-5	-	CASSYVLRAGTEAFF
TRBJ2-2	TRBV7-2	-	CASSLANPGRAGMKLFF
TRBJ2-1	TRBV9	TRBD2	CASSVGLAGDEQFF
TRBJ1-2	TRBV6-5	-	CASSYLREGLEGYTF
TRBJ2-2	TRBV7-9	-	CASSRSGIGNTGELFF
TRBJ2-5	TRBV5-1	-	CASSLPAGLQETQYF
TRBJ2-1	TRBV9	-	CASSTITNEQFF
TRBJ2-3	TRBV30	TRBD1	CAWTGTGRSLGTDTQYF
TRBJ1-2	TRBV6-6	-	CASSTGLYFYGYTF
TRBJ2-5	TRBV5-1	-	CASSFGLGDTRQETQYF
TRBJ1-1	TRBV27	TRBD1	CASRPLGQGNTEAFF
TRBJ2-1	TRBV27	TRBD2	CALGGESGGSSYNEQFF
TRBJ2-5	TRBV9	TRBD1	CASSVGEGDRPGETQYF
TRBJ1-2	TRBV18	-	CASSPNSYGYTF
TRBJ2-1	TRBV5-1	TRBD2	CASSLGVSGNNEQFF
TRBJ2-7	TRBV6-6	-	CASSYRENYEQYF
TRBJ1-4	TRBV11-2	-	CASSRFGQSDREKLFF
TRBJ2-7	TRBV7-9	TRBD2	CASSLVSGRALEQYF
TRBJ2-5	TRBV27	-	CASSLTGNRETQYF
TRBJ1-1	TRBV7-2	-	CASSLANSNTEAFF
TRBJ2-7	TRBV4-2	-	CASSRTGMGSYEQYF
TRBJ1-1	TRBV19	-	CASSMGGQPNTEAFF
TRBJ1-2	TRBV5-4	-	CASSRDGSNYGYTF
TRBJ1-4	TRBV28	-	CASTRGGSPNEKLFF
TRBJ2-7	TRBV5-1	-	CASSLKGIEQYF
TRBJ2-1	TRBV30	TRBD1	CAWRSQGVAEQFF
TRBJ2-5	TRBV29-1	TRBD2	CSATTSGKQETQYF
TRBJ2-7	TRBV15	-	CATSTPDNNYEQYF
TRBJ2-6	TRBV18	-	CASSPLAAGANVLTF
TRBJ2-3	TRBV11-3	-	CASSYGGSTDTQYF
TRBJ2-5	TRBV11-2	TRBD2	CASSPHGTSQETQYF
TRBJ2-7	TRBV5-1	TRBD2	CASSKAGTSGSKTAYEQYF
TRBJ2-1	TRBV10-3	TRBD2	CAIRTVAGEGGKYSYNEQFF
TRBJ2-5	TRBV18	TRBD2	CASSPRLGRAGETQYF
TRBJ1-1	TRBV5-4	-	CASSLEGSDTEAFF
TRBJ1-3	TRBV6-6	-	CASSYSTPLSGNTIYF
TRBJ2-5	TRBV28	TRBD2	CASSPPTSGTETQYF
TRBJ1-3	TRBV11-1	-	CASSLMESGNTIYF
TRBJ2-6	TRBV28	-	CASSSLGGGANVLTF
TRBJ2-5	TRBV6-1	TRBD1	CASSDPGQGIETQYF
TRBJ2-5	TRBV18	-	CASSPDGRIGETQYF
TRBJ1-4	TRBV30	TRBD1	CAWSPDRASVEKLFF
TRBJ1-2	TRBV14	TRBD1	CASSPGGNYGYTF
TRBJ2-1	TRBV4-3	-	CASSQEGTAYYNEQFF
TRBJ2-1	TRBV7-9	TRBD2	CASSARTSGRAISYNEQFF
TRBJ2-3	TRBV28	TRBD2	CASSLMGGSGDTQYF
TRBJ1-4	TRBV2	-	CASRGRTDGSEKLFF